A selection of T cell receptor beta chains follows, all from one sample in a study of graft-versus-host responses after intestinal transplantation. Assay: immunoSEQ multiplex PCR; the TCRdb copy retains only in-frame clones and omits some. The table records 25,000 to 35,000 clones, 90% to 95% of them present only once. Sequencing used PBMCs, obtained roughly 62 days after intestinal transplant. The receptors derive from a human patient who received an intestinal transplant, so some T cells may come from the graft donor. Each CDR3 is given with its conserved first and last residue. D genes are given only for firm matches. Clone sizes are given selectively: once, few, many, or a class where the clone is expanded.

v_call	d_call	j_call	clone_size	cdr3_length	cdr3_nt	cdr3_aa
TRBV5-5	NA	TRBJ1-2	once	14	TGTGCCAGCAGCTTCGGGGGTGTAGGGTATGGCTACACCTTC	CASSFGGVGYGYTF
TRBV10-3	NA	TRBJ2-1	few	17	TGTGCCATCAGCAAAACAGGGGACTCCCCGTCGGTAAATGAGCAGTTCTTC	CAISKTGDSPSVNEQFF
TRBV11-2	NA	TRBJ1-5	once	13	TGTGCCAGCAGCTTGGGTCCCCAGCAGCCCCAGCATTTT	CASSLGPQQPQHF
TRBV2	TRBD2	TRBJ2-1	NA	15	TGTGCCAGCAGTAGGACTAGCGGGGGAAACAGTGAGCAGTTCTTC	CASSRTSGGNSEQFF
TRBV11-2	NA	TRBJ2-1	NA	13	TGTGCCTCCGAGCCGGAGGCCCACAATGAGCAGTTCTTC	CASEPEAHNEQFF
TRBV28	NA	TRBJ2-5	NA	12	TGTGCCAGCATGGAGCGGGAAGAGACCCAGTACTTC	CASMEREETQYF
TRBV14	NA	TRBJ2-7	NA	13	TGTGCCAGCAGGGGGACGGGCGAGGACGAGCAGTACTTC	CASRGTGEDEQYF
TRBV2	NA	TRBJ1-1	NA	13	TGTGCCAGCCAGGGGCCGATGAACACTGAAGCTTTCTTT	CASQGPMNTEAFF
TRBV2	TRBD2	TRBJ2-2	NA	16	TGTGCCAGCAGATCCGGGACTAGCGGGAACACCGGGGAGCTGTTTTTT	CASRSGTSGNTGELFF
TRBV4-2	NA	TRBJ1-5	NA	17	TGTGCCAGCAGCCAAGACCCTTGGGTAACTGGCAATCAGCCCCAGCATTTT	CASSQDPWVTGNQPQHF